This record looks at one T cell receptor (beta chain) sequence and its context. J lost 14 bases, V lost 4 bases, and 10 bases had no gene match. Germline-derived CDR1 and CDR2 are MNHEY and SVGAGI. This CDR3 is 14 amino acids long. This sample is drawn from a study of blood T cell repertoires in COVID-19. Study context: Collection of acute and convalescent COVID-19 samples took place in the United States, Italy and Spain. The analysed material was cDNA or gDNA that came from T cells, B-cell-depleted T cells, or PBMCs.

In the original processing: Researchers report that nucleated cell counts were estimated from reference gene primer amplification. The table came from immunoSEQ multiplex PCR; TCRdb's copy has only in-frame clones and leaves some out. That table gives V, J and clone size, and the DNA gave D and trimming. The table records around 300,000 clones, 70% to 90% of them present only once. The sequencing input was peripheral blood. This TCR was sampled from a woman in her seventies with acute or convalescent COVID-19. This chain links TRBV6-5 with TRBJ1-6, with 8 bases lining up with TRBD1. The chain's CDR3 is CASSSWTGRVTLHF. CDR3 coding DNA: TGTGCCAGCAGTTCATGGACAGGGCGGGTCACCCTCCACTTT.